This passage covers 18 T cell receptor beta chains from one sample sequenced in a study of blood T cells in healthy people across ages. Sample-barcoded 5' priming and a J-beta primer mix drove a second PCR of roughly 7 to 11 cycles. MiXCR was run by TCRdb on the 5' RACE reads, yielding one entry per CDR3 protein. The sample yields roughly 1,500,000 distinct CDR3 sequences, 30% to 40% seen once. Sequencing was done on a sample of blood. The receptors originated from a woman in her 30s in good health.

On this clonotype itself: A read error may be the cause here, since a much bigger clone is one base away. The rearrangement links TRBV28 to TRBJ1-1; D call uncertain. V lost 2 bases and J 4 bases, leaving 2 bases between the germline ends. CDR3 length: 11 residues. CDR1 MDHEN and CDR2 SYDVKM come from the germline V gene. For the CDR3, the DNA is TGTGCCAGCAGTTTACCCACTGAAGCTTTCTTT. Its protein product is CASSLPTEAFF.

To note about this clonotype: One junction end disagrees with the germline gene, perhaps due to a read error. The genes are TRBV20-1 and TRBJ1-2; D is perhaps TRBD1 (5 bases). The CDR3 has 13 residues. CDR1 DFQATT and CDR2 SNEGSKA come from the germline V gene (reference sequence). As DNA, the CDR3 is TGCAGTGGGGACCAGGTGTATGACTATGGCAACACCTTC. Protein sequence: CSGDQVYDYGNTF.

This clonotype was observed a handful of times. The chain uses TRBV6-6 and TRBJ1-5; unclear D gene. This CDR3 is 12 amino acids long. The germline CDR1 and CDR2 sequences are MNHNY and SVGAGI (reference sequence). V lost 6 bases, J lost 7 bases, and 10 bases lay in between. The CDR3 DNA reads as TGTGCCAGCAGGGGCAAAGAACAGCCCCAGCATTTT. This sequence encodes CASRGKEQPQHF.

The chain is built from TRBV6-1 and TRBJ2-1, with a weak D call TRBD1 (6 bases). The germline CDR1 and CDR2 sequences are MNHNS and SASEGT. The CDR3 has 13 amino acids. Trimming shortened V by 5 bases and J by 8 bases, and 13 bases separated the two germline ends. DNA for the CDR3: TGTGCCAGCAGTCTACAGGGTGCGTATGAGCAGTTCTTC. Its translation is CASSLQGAYEQFF.

This clonotype has a handful of counts. The J gene is TRBJ2-3, the V gene TRBV7-6, with TRBD2 matching over 15 bases. V lost 0 bases and J lost 7; bases outside the gene matches: 5. CDR1 SGHVS and CDR2 FNYEAQ come from the germline V gene. The length of the CDR3 is 17 residues. The chain's CDR3 is CASSLAGLAGGLHTQYF. CDR3 DNA sequence: TGTGCCAGCAGCTTAGCAGGACTAGCGGGGGGGCTCCATACGCAGTATTTT.

The CDR3 sequence: CASSVYPRGLAGGTGETQYF. The CDR3 nucleotides read TGTGCCAGCAGTGTATACCCTCGAGGACTAGCGGGGGGAACCGGTGAGACCCAGTACTTC. V and J are TRBV12-3 or TRBV12-4 and TRBJ2-5; 14 bases fit TRBD2. The CDR3 runs to 20 residues. V shed 5 bases and J 5 bases; nucleotides not matched to a gene: 19.

The rearrangement uses TRBV5-1 and TRBJ2-7; TRBD1 matches at 8 bases. CDR1 and CDR2 from the germline V gene are SGHRS and YFSETQ. Trimming removed 0 bases from V and 0 bases from J; junction bases left unmatched: 11. This CDR3 has 18 amino acids. The CDR3 DNA reads TGCGCCAGCAGCTTGGGCCCACCGAGGACAGGGCTCTCCTACGAGCAGTACTTC. Translated, it gives CASSLGPPRTGLSYEQYF.

This clonotype has more than one count but fewer than ten. The chain has TRBV6-5 and TRBJ2-1, with TRBD1 identical over 7 bases. J was trimmed by 3 bases and V by 2 bases; bases with no gene match: 4. Germline V gene lookup returns CDR1 MNHEY and CDR2 SVGAGI. This CDR3 is built from 15 residues. This CDR3 is CASSYVAGGYNEQFF. CDR3 in DNA: TGTGCCAGCAGTTACGTGGCAGGGGGCTACAATGAGCAGTTCTTC.

This clonotype was detected only a few times. For the CDR3, the DNA is TGTGCCAGCAGCGTAGCGGGGACCCCAGGCAATGAGCAGTTCTTC. The encoded protein is CASSVAGTPGNEQFF. The rearrangement uses TRBV9 and TRBJ2-1; D tentatively fits TRBD1 or TRBD2 (5 bases each). V was trimmed by 0 bases and J by 6 bases, leaving 13 bases between them. The CDR3 runs to 15 residues. Germline CDR1 and CDR2: SGDLS and YYNGEE.

The chain combines TRBV27 with TRBJ1-5; D gene ambiguous. This CDR3 comprises 13 residues. Trimming shortened V by 5 bases and J by 4 bases, and 9 bases separated the two germline ends. The germline CDR1 and CDR2 sequences are MNHEY and SMNVEV (reference sequence). The DNA for the CDR3 is TGTGCCAGCAGTAGTCTAAAAAATCAGCCCCAGCATTTT. Its protein is CASSSLKNQPQHF.

The V and J genes are TRBV4-1 and TRBJ1-2; D gene uncertain. Per the germline V gene, CDR1 is MGHRA and CDR2 is YSYEKL. V was shortened by 1 base and J by 13 bases, with 10 bases between the two germline ends. CDR3 size: 11 residues. CDR3 bases: TGCGCCAGCAGCCAAGGTCGCAGGATCACCTTC. It is translated as CASSQGRRITF.

As regards this clonotype: A much larger clone differs from this one at a single base, so this may be a read error. The chain carries TRBV20-1 and TRBJ2-1; 10 bases are a match to TRBD2. The CDR3 extends over 16 amino acids. Germline V gene data show CDR1 as DFQATT and CDR2 as SNEGSKA (reference sequence). CDR3 residues: CSARPRLAGSYNKQFF. CDR3 nucleotides: TGCAGTGCTAGACCCCGACTAGCGGGCTCCTACAATAAGCAGTTCTTC.

This chain uses TRBV7-2 with TRBJ1-5, with 7 bases identical to TRBD1. From germline, CDR1 is SGHTA and CDR2 FQGNSA. This CDR3 region has 14 residues. V lost 5 bases and J lost 6; bases outside the gene matches: 7. The CDR3 bases are TGTGCCAGCAGCGCGGACAGGAACGGTCAGCCCCAGCATTTT. Protein sequence: CASSADRNGQPQHF.

This chain uses TRBV10-3 with TRBJ1-1; weak D call: TRBD1 (6 bases). Germline CDR1 ENHRY, CDR2 SYGVKD. This CDR3 has 14 amino acids. The V and J ends lost 6 bases and 8 bases respectively, with 19 bases between them. The CDR3 sequence: CAIRTRGLKDEAFF. The CDR3 nucleotides are TGTGCCATCAGGACCAGGGGACTCAAGGACGAAGCTTTCTTT.

V usage is TRBV1 and J usage is TRBJ1-1. TRBV1 is termed a pseudogene. The CDR3 length is 15 residues. CDR3 sequence reads: CTSSQDTGMNTEAFF. The DNA of the CDR3 is TGCACCAGCAGCCAAGATACGGGGATGAACACTGAAGCTTTCTTT.

CDR3 DNA sequence: TGCGCCAGCAGCCAAGTACCGGGGAACTATGGCTACACCTTC. It translates to CASSQVPGNYGYTF. The V call is TRBV4-1, the J call TRBJ1-2; the D is unclear. V lost 1 base, J lost 2 bases, and 8 bases lay in between. CDR1 is MGHRA and CDR2 is YSYEKL in the germline V gene. The CDR3 has 14 residues.

Notes on this clonotype: Since a much larger clone is just one base distant, this may be a read error. The V call is TRBV29-1, the J call TRBJ2-5; unclear D gene. V lost 8 bases and J lost 5, with 18 bases in between. The CDR3 spans 13 residues. Germline CDR1 is SQVTM and CDR2 is ANQGSEA. The CDR3 DNA follows: TGCAGCACCCTAAAGGGCGTGAGGGAGACCCAGTACTTC. It specifies CSTLKGVRETQYF.

The chain has TRBV2 and TRBJ2-4; D is uncertain. The V end was cut by 4 bases, the J end by 13 bases, with 17 bases between. This CDR3 has 13 amino acids. In germline, CDR1 is SNHLY, CDR2 FYNNEI. CDR3 loop: CASSVGNYNEQYF. The CDR3 DNA reads as TGTGCCAGCAGTGTAGGAAACTACAATGAGCAGTACTTC.